This T cell receptor (beta chain) was sequenced during a study of cytomegalovirus exposure and HLA in healthy donors. As for this clone: Its antigen is unidentified.

The PCR was carried out with 60 Vbeta primers and 13 Jbeta primers. The method was immunoSEQ multiplex PCR; TCRdb's version includes in-frame clones alone and lacks a portion of them. Here the sample spans about 180,000 clones, just over 75% being singletons. Findings and caveats of the study: In a later analysis, HLA-associated beta chains showed higher expansion and lower generation probabilities than comparable chains.

The receptor's source is a man between 18 and 29 years old in good health and CMV-seronegative. The source material was PBMCs.

CDR3 region: CASSKSAGQETQYF. The CDR3 DNA sequence: TGTGCCAGCAGCAAGTCGGCGGGCCAAGAGACCCAGTACTTC. The chain employs TRBV5-5 and TRBJ2-5; D may be TRBD2 (5 bases). CDR1 and CDR2 from the germline V gene are SGHKS and YYEKEE (reference sequence). V gave up 4 bases and J gave up 1 base, with 11 bases separating them. This CDR3 region has 14 residues.